The 11 T cell receptor beta chains below come from one sample, sequenced in a study of T cell responses to AZD1222 COVID-19 vaccine. Clones were read by immunoSEQ multiplex PCR, and TCRdb kept only the in-frame ones, dropping some. The sample carries 100,000 to 150,000 clones, 80% to 90% recorded once. The material sequenced was peripheral blood, taken on day 0 of AZD1222 vaccination. These receptors were taken from an adult in good health.

The genes are TRBV2 and TRBJ1-1, with D perhaps TRBD1 (6 bases). The CDR3 is made up of 13 amino acids. The V gene lost 6 bases and the J gene lost 0 bases, with 8 bases spanning the gap. CDR1 and CDR2 from the germline V gene are SNHLY and FYNNEI. CDR3 region: CASRQGLNTEAFF. Here the CDR3 DNA reads TGTGCCAGCAGACAGGGCCTGAACACTGAAGCTTTCTTT.

The chain combines TRBV19 with TRBJ1-1; no reliable D call. Deletions cut 4 bases from V and 3 bases from J, with 12 bases between. CDR3 length: 14 residues. Germline assignment: CDR1 LNHDA and CDR2 SQIVND (reference sequence). The CDR3 DNA reads as TGTGCCAGTAGTAGGCCTCACCGGGACACTGAAGCTTTCTTT. Translating it yields CASSRPHRDTEAFF.

The rearrangement joins TRBV6-5 to TRBJ2-1; tentatively, D is TRBD1 or TRBD2 (7 bases each). Per the germline V gene, CDR1 is MNHEY and CDR2 is SVGAGI. The CDR3 totals 15 residues. V lost 0 bases and J lost 7, with 13 bases in between. The CDR3 is CASSYSGQGGNEQFF. As DNA, the CDR3 is TGTGCCAGCAGTTACTCCGGGCAGGGGGGGAATGAGCAGTTCTTC.

The chain joins TRBV7-2 to TRBJ1-2, with 9 nucleotides matching TRBD1. The CDR3 contains 16 residues. In germline, CDR1 is SGHTA, CDR2 FQGNSA. V lost 5 bases to trimming and J lost 7 bases; unmatched junction nucleotides: 14. CDR3 sequence: CASSQRATGGGGGYTF. The CDR3 DNA reads as TGTGCCAGCAGCCAGCGGGCTACAGGGGGCGGCGGTGGCTACACCTTC.

The chain uses TRBV5-6 and TRBJ2-7, with a tentative D call TRBD1 (7 bases). Trimming pared 4 bases from V and 3 bases from J, leaving 14 bases between. Germline loops: CDR1 SGHDT, CDR2 YYEEEE. CDR3 size: 14 residues. The CDR3 reads CASSPDRDFYEQYF. CDR3 sequence (DNA): TGTGCCAGCAGCCCTGACAGGGACTTCTACGAGCAGTACTTC.

Comment on this clone: Other DNA sequences of this sample code for an identical CDR3. This chain joins TRBV5-1 and TRBJ1-4; D not certain. In germline, CDR1 is SGHRS, CDR2 YFSETQ. The CDR3 sequence is 14 residues long. Between the trimmed V and J ends, which lost 0 bases and 0 bases, there was a span of 3 bases. In DNA form, the CDR3 reads TGCGCCAGCAGCTTGGGCTCAACTAATGAAAAACTGTTTTTT. It encodes CASSLGSTNEKLFF.

J is TRBJ1-6 and V is TRBV3-1 (or the pseudogene TRBV3-2), with D possibly being TRBD1 (5 bases). The V gene lost 5 bases and the J gene lost 5 bases, with 13 bases spanning the gap. There are 15 residues in the CDR3. Germline values: CDR1 LGHDT, CDR2 YNNKEL (reference sequence). The CDR3 nucleotides are TGTGCCAGCAGCTTTGCGGGGGGTAATAATTCACCCCTCCACTTT. The encoded protein is CASSFAGGNNSPLHF.

The chain has TRBV5-6 and TRBJ1-5; weak D call: TRBD1 (6 bases). V was clipped by 2 bases and J by 4 bases, with 16 bases between them. The germline CDR1 and CDR2 sequences are SGHDT and YYEEEE. The CDR3 is 16 residues long. CDR3 region: CASSFYAGTTNQPQHF. CDR3 in DNA: TGTGCCAGCAGCTTTTACGCTGGGACAACAAATCAGCCCCAGCATTTT.

This rearrangement joins TRBV2 to TRBJ2-7; D gene unclear. The CDR3 has 13 residues. V dropped 4 bases and J dropped 2 bases, with 9 bases sitting between them. Germline-derived CDR1 and CDR2 are SNHLY and FYNNEI. The CDR3 protein is CASSVSRTYEQYF. As DNA, the CDR3 is TGTGCCAGCAGTGTGTCTAGAACCTACGAGCAGTACTTC.

This clone appeared a few times. The rearrangement joins TRBV11-2 to TRBJ1-2, with 7 bases identical to TRBD1. After removal of 0 bases from V and 7 bases from J, the junction contained 5 bases not matched to a gene. The germline V gene encodes CDR1 SGHAT and CDR2 FQNNGV. The length of the CDR3 is 14 residues. The CDR3 protein is CASSLEKAGGGYTF. The CDR3 coding sequence is TGTGCCAGCAGCTTAGAGAAAGCAGGGGGTGGCTACACCTTC.

V gene TRBV13 combines with J gene TRBJ2-7; TRBD2 matches 12 bases. Germline CDR1 PRHDT, CDR2 FYEKMQ (reference sequence). The CDR3 consists of 15 residues. V shed 7 bases, J shed 3 bases, and the junction held 7 bases outside the gene matches. CDR3 sequence (DNA): TGTGCCAGCATAAGGGGACTAGCGGGTATCTACGAGCAGTACTTC. It encodes CASIRGLAGIYEQYF.